Each of the 5 T cell receptor beta chains below was sequenced from the same sample in a study of T cell responses to AZD1222 COVID-19 vaccine. TCRdb's copy holds only in-frame clones and misses some; the assay was immunoSEQ multiplex PCR. The sample lists under 200,000 clones, 85% to 90% occurring once. The specimen comprised peripheral blood, sampled 28 days after the second AZD1222 dose. These receptors were collected from an adult who received the AZD1222 COVID-19 vaccine.

The genes are TRBV30 and TRBJ1-2; D is undetermined. The CDR3 contains 13 residues. Trimming pared 1 base from V and 4 bases from J, leaving 10 bases between. Germline V CDR1 and CDR2: GTSNPN, SVGIG (reference sequence). The CDR3 coding sequence is TGTGCCTGGAGTGCCGGACTGTTCTATGGCTACACCTTC. As protein: CAWSAGLFYGYTF.

The chain links TRBV19 to TRBJ2-1; no clear D gene. Germline loops: CDR1 LNHDA, CDR2 SQIVND (reference sequence). The CDR3 extends over 11 amino acids. Trimming removed 6 bases from V and 5 bases from J, with 5 bases in between. The CDR3 spells CASRENNEQFF. CDR3 nucleotides: TGTGCCAGTAGGGAGAACAATGAGCAGTTCTTC.

This clone has only a few counts. The chain recombines TRBV29-1 with TRBJ2-7, with D possibly matching TRBD1 (6 bases). Trimming took 7 bases from V and 5 from J, leaving 18 bases between them. CDR3 length equals 13 residues. Germline V CDR1 and CDR2: SQVTM, ANQGSEA. CDR3 sequence (DNA): TGCAGCGGAATAGACAGGAAAGGGAACGAGCAGTACTTC. It yields the protein CSGIDRKGNEQYF.

J is TRBJ1-5 and V is TRBV6-5; 7 bases align to TRBD1. Germline lookup yields CDR1 MNHEY and CDR2 SVGAGI. This CDR3 region has 14 residues. Losses at the gene ends were 4 bases for V and 5 bases for J; bases not matched to a gene: 5. The CDR3 bases are TGTGCCAGCAGTTCGACAGGGAATCATCAGCCCCAGCATTTT. Protein product: CASSSTGNHQPQHF.

The rearrangement joins TRBV6-5 to TRBJ1-1, with D perhaps matching TRBD1 (5 bases). Germline loops: CDR1 MNHEY, CDR2 SVGAGI. The CDR3 has 14 residues. V lost 11 bases, J lost 4 bases, and 20 bases lay in between. CDR3 bases: TGTGCCGTAAGGGCGGGGCCACGGAGCACTGAAGCTTTCTTT. Translating gives CAVRAGPRSTEAFF.